This is a list of T cell receptor beta chains from one sample in a study of T-cell reconstitution after alpha-beta-depleted transplantation in children. TCRdb reprocessed the PCR reads via MiXCR and lists one record per CDR3 protein. The sample lists hundreds of thousands of distinct CDR3 sequences, 15% to 20% seen once, with approximately 1.1% in the top ten. The sequencing used PBMCs from the stem cell graft donor, collected from the stem cell graft. The receptors stem from a human donor who donated a stem cell graft to a child with acute myeloid leukemia. The CDR3 runs from the conserved cysteine through the conserved F or W. Fields, in order: V gene, clone size, D gene, J gene, CDR3 protein, CDR3 DNA. D genes are given only for firm matches. Clone size is shown for a subset of rows, as once, few, many or a class of expanded clone.

V: TRBV20-1
size: NA
D: TRBD1
J: TRBJ2-5
CDR3: CSADRQGAGTQYF
DNA: TGCAGTGCTGATCGACAGGGGGCCGGGACCCAGTACTTC

V: TRBV5-6
size: NA
D: TRBD2
J: TRBJ2-3
CDR3: CASSLGTGLTSGGDRHTQYF
DNA: TGTGCCAGCAGCTTGGGGACAGGTCTGACTAGCGGGGGGGATAGACATACGCAGTATTTT

V: TRBV27
size: few
D: NA
J: TRBJ2-6
CDR3: CASSFEGPRSGANVLTF
DNA: TGTGCCAGCAGTTTTGAGGGTCCTCGCTCTGGGGCCAACGTCCTGACTTTC

V: TRBV20-1
size: many
D: TRBD1
J: TRBJ1-6
CDR3: CSADTGTGGSPLHF
DNA: TGCAGTGCTGACACCGGGACAGGAGGCTCACCCCTCCACTTT

V: TRBV29-1
size: many
D: NA
J: TRBJ2-2
CDR3: CSVKGVSGTGELFF
DNA: TGCAGCGTTAAGGGCGTGTCGGGGACCGGGGAGCTGTTTTTT

V: TRBV7-8
size: NA
D: NA
J: TRBJ2-1
CDR3: CASGTTGTGDNEQFF
DNA: TGTGCCAGCGGGACCACTGGGACGGGGGACAATGAGCAGTTCTTC

V: TRBV29-1
size: many
D: TRBD1
J: TRBJ2-1
CDR3: CSVGQGTVNEQFF
DNA: TGCAGCGTCGGACAGGGAACAGTAAATGAGCAGTTCTTC

V: TRBV20-1
size: many
D: TRBD2
J: TRBJ2-3
CDR3: CSAPNSGGGADTQYF
DNA: TGCAGTGCCCCCAATAGCGGGGGGGGCGCAGATACGCAGTATTTT

V: TRBV6-1
size: few
D: TRBD1
J: TRBJ1-3
CDR3: CASSAQGARGNTIYF
DNA: TGTGCCAGCAGTGCTCAGGGGGCGCGGGGAAACACCATATATTTT

V: TRBV5-1
size: many
D: TRBD2
J: TRBJ2-7
CDR3: CASSSTGTINEQYF
DNA: TGCGCCAGCAGCTCGACCGGGACTATCAACGAGCAGTACTTC

V: TRBV5-6
size: NA
D: NA
J: TRBJ1-1
CDR3: CASSLGPDNRLTEAFF
DNA: TGTGCCAGCAGCTTGGGCCCGGACAATCGGCTCACTGAAGCTTTCTTT

V: TRBV20-1
size: NA
D: TRBD1
J: TRBJ2-5
CDR3: CCAQTIPQGVKETQYF
DNA: TGCTGTGCACAAACGATCCCCCAGGGGGTTAAGGAGACCCAGTACTTC

V: TRBV7-8
size: NA
D: NA
J: TRBJ2-2
CDR3: CASSQKRVPYTGELFF
DNA: TGTGCCAGCAGCCAAAAAAGGGTACCATACACCGGGGAGCTGTTTTTT

V: TRBV7-9
size: NA
D: NA
J: TRBJ1-1
CDR3: CASSLVSAEAFF
DNA: TGTGCCAGCAGCTTGGTGAGCGCTGAAGCTTTCTTT

V: TRBV4-3
size: many
D: NA
J: TRBJ2-2
CDR3: CASSQDRTANTGELFF
DNA: TGCGCCAGCAGCCAAGATAGGACGGCGAACACCGGGGAGCTGTTTTTT

V: TRBV7-2
size: NA
D: NA
J: TRBJ2-7
CDR3: CASTTSGSRAYEQYF
DNA: TGTGCCAGCACCACTTCCGGCAGCCGAGCCTACGAGCAGTACTTC

V: TRBV28
size: NA
D: NA
J: TRBJ2-1
CDR3: CASSSTPEQFF
DNA: TGTGCCAGCAGCTCAACCCCCGAGCAGTTCTTC

V: TRBV12-5
size: many
D: NA
J: TRBJ2-3
CDR3: CASGLTSTDTQYF
DNA: TGTGCTAGTGGCCTGACTAGCACAGATACGCAGTATTTT

V: TRBV20-1
size: many
D: TRBD1
J: TRBJ1-4
CDR3: CSARDLRTGVKKLFF
DNA: TGCAGTGCTAGAGATCTCCGGACAGGGGTGAAAAAACTGTTTTTT

V: TRBV7-6
size: few
D: NA
J: TRBJ1-3
CDR3: CASSLYTTRSSGNTIYF
DNA: TGTGCCAGCAGCTTGTACACCACCCGCAGCTCTGGAAACACCATATATTTT

V: TRBV7-2
size: NA
D: NA
J: TRBJ1-5
CDR3: CASSLGAEGEEVQHF
DNA: TGTGCCAGCAGCTTAGGTGCAGAAGGAGAAGAAGTGCAGCATTTT

V: TRBV12-3/TRBV12-4
size: many
D: NA
J: TRBJ1-5
CDR3: CASSLATVYQPQHF
DNA: TGTGCCAGCAGTTTAGCGACTGTTTATCAGCCCCAGCATTTT

V: TRBV4-3
size: NA
D: NA
J: TRBJ2-7
CDR3: CASSQNSLGAHEQYF
DNA: TGCGCCAGCAGCCAAAATTCCTTGGGGGCCCACGAGCAGTACTTC

V: TRBV14
size: NA
D: NA
J: TRBJ1-5
CDR3: CASSPRGAGPQHF
DNA: TGTGCCAGCAGCCCCAGGGGAGCTGGGCCCCAGCATTTT

V: TRBV29-1
size: many
D: NA
J: TRBJ1-5
CDR3: CSVGRGADQPQHF
DNA: TGCAGCGTTGGCCGAGGGGCAGATCAGCCCCAGCATTTT

V: TRBV20-1
size: many
D: NA
J: TRBJ2-5
CDR3: CSAILETQYF
DNA: TGCAGTGCTATTCTTGAGACCCAGTACTTC

V: TRBV6-1
size: many
D: NA
J: TRBJ1-4
CDR3: CASSGGPKLFF
DNA: TGTGCCAGCAGTGGAGGGCCAAAACTGTTTTTT

V: TRBV5-5
size: many
D: NA
J: TRBJ2-1
CDR3: CASSLAPMGYNEQFF
DNA: TGTGCCAGCAGCTTGGCCCCGATGGGGTACAATGAGCAGTTCTTC

V: TRBV7-2
size: many
D: NA
J: TRBJ2-1
CDR3: CASSRRSSGLNEQFF
DNA: TGTGCCAGCAGCCGACGGAGTAGCGGACTCAATGAGCAGTTCTTC

V: TRBV7-9
size: NA
D: NA
J: TRBJ1-6
CDR3: CASSLRHGDSPLHF
DNA: TGTGCCAGCAGCCTTCGACACGGAGATTCACCCCTCCACTTT

V: TRBV12-3/TRBV12-4
size: many
D: NA
J: TRBJ2-1
CDR3: CASSLTGLGNEQFF
DNA: TGTGCCAGCAGTCTGACAGGTTTGGGAAATGAGCAGTTCTTC

V: TRBV20-1
size: many
D: NA
J: TRBJ2-7
CDR3: CSARVRTTYEQYF
DNA: TGCAGTGCTAGGGTTAGGACCACCTACGAGCAGTACTTC

V: TRBV20-1
size: many
D: NA
J: TRBJ1-5
CDR3: CSVRARDGNQPQHF
DNA: TGCAGTGTCCGGGCCCGGGATGGCAATCAGCCCCAGCATTTT

V: TRBV12-3/TRBV12-4
size: few
D: NA
J: TRBJ2-4
CDR3: CASSFHSRDIQYF
DNA: TGTGCCAGCAGTTTTCATTCCCGGGACATTCAGTACTTC

V: TRBV6-1
size: few
D: TRBD1
J: TRBJ1-5
CDR3: CASRGTGGLNQPQHF
DNA: TGTGCCAGCAGGGGGACAGGGGGACTTAATCAGCCCCAGCATTTT

V: TRBV5-6
size: many
D: NA
J: TRBJ2-5
CDR3: CASSFRVMMPQETQYF
DNA: TGTGCCAGCAGCTTCAGGGTGATGATGCCTCAAGAGACCCAGTACTTC

V: TRBV5-1
size: NA
D: NA
J: TRBJ2-2
CDR3: CASSLNRMNTGELFF
DNA: TGCGCCAGCAGCTTGAACAGGATGAACACCGGGGAGCTGTTTTTT

V: TRBV7-9
size: many
D: TRBD2
J: TRBJ2-3
CDR3: CASSTYAGGPNTDTQYF
DNA: TGTGCCAGCAGCACGTACGCGGGGGGGCCTAACACAGATACGCAGTATTTT

V: TRBV20-1
size: many
D: NA
J: TRBJ2-3
CDR3: CSAMSGFTDTQYF
DNA: TGCAGTGCTATGAGCGGTTTCACAGATACGCAGTATTTT

V: TRBV10-3
size: many
D: NA
J: TRBJ1-2
CDR3: CAIGERAYGYTF
DNA: TGTGCCATCGGGGAGCGGGCGTATGGCTACACCTTC

V: TRBV3-1
size: NA
D: TRBD2
J: TRBJ2-1
CDR3: CARTFGGGTNEQFF
DNA: TGTGCCAGGACCTTCGGCGGGGGAACAAATGAGCAGTTCTTC

V: TRBV6-6
size: many
D: TRBD1
J: TRBJ1-1
CDR3: CASSYGRTGEAFF
DNA: TGTGCCAGCAGTTACGGGAGGACAGGTGAAGCTTTCTTT

V: TRBV20-1
size: many
D: NA
J: TRBJ1-5
CDR3: CSASGQSNQPQHF
DNA: TGCAGTGCTAGCGGACAAAGCAATCAGCCCCAGCATTTT

V: TRBV5-6
size: few
D: TRBD2
J: TRBJ2-5
CDR3: CASSLFGTKETQYF
DNA: TGTGCCAGCAGCTTGTTCGGGACTAAGGAGACCCAGTACTTC

V: TRBV5-1
size: few
D: TRBD1
J: TRBJ2-7
CDR3: CASSWGRDRGRPTYEQYF
DNA: TGCGCCAGCAGCTGGGGACGGGACAGGGGGCGCCCGACCTACGAGCAGTACTTC

V: TRBV29-1
size: many
D: TRBD1
J: TRBJ2-5
CDR3: CSVESRRTGRKTQYF
DNA: TGCAGCGTAGAAAGTCGAAGGACAGGGAGAAAGACCCAGTACTTC

V: TRBV20-1
size: NA
D: NA
J: TRBJ2-7
CDR3: CSARDEGPYAQYF
DNA: TGCAGTGCTAGAGATGAAGGACCGTACGCGCAGTACTTC

V: TRBV20-1
size: NA
D: NA
J: TRBJ1-1
CDR3: CSASLLDEAFF
DNA: TGCAGTGCTAGTCTTTTGGATGAAGCTTTCTTT

V: TRBV7-8
size: NA
D: NA
J: TRBJ1-2
CDR3: CASSLNRPDYGYTF
DNA: TGTGCCAGCAGCTTAAACAGGCCCGACTATGGCTACACCTTC

V: TRBV6-5
size: many
D: NA
J: TRBJ1-1
CDR3: CASSLSNTEAFF
DNA: TGTGCCAGCAGTTTGTCCAACACTGAAGCTTTCTTT

V: TRBV6-2/TRBV6-3
size: NA
D: TRBD2
J: TRBJ2-1
CDR3: CASTIAGANYNEQFF
DNA: TGTGCCAGCACTATAGCGGGGGCCAACTACAATGAGCAGTTCTTC

V: TRBV12-3/TRBV12-4
size: few
D: NA
J: TRBJ1-2
CDR3: CASSGRGFWGYTF
DNA: TGTGCCAGCAGTGGGAGGGGGTTTTGGGGCTACACCTTC

V: TRBV19
size: NA
D: NA
J: TRBJ1-1
CDR3: CASSIVRQVNTEAFF
DNA: TGTGCCAGTAGTATAGTTAGGCAGGTGAACACTGAAGCTTTCTTT

V: TRBV7-8
size: many
D: NA
J: TRBJ1-5
CDR3: CASSLLGSNQPQHF
DNA: TGTGCCAGCAGCTTACTTGGATCCAATCAGCCCCAGCATTTT

V: TRBV24-1
size: many
D: NA
J: TRBJ1-2
CDR3: CATSDYSDPFGYTF
DNA: TGTGCCACCAGTGACTACTCTGATCCTTTTGGCTACACCTTC

V: TRBV20-1
size: many
D: TRBD1
J: TRBJ1-1
CDR3: CSAREPTGHTEAFF
DNA: TGCAGTGCTAGAGAACCGACAGGGCACACTGAAGCTTTCTTT

V: TRBV12-3/TRBV12-4
size: NA
D: NA
J: TRBJ1-6
CDR3: CASSPRNPGNSPLHF
DNA: TGTGCCAGCAGTCCCCGGAACCCAGGGAATTCACCCCTCCACTTT

V: TRBV2
size: few
D: NA
J: TRBJ1-3
CDR3: CASSERASGYFSGNTIYF
DNA: TGTGCCAGCAGTGAAAGGGCGAGCGGATACTTCTCTGGAAACACCATATATTTT

V: TRBV25-1
size: NA
D: NA
J: TRBJ2-7
CDR3: CASSELNNRRTYEQYF
DNA: TGTGCCAGCAGTGAATTGAATAACAGGCGGACCTACGAGCAGTACTTC